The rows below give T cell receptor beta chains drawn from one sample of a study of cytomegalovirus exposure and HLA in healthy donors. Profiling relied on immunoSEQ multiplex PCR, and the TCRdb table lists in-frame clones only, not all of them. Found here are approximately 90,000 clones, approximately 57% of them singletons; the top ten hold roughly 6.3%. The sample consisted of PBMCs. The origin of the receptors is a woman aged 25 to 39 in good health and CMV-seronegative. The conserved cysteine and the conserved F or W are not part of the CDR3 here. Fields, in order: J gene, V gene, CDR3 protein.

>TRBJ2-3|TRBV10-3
AISEDKKAFVGTDTQY
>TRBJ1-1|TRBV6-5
ASSPGGTGNTEAF
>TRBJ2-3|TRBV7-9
ASSAIRTSGRVDTQY
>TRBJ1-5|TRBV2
ASTGPGQGLGQPQH
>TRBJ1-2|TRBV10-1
ASSDPQGSRT
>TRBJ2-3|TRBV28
ASSPSGQGLGDTQY
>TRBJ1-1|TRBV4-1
ASSYGGGAF
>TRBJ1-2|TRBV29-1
SVAAGQGGGYT
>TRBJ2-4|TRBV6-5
ASSALQGAYNIQY
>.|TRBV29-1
SDLSYEQY
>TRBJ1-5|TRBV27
ANQSGTGHQPQH
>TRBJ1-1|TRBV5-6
ASSLLGGTEAF
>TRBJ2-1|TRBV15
ATSREGGEQF
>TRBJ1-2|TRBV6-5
ASSYWEAYGYT
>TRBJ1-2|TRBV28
ASGRQGAGRSDWHT
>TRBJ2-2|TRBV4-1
ASSPDRAGDTGELF
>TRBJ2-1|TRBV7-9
ASSSPHGIYNEQF
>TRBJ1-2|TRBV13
ASSLGQSGGYT
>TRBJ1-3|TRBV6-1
ASVARSSGNTIY
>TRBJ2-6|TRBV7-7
ASSQTLSGANVLT
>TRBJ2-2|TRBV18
ASSSGLAGTNTGELF
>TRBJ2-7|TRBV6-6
ASSNGQVYEQY
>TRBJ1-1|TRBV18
ASSPSDSLTTEAF
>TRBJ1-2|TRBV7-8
ANSPLGTGLNYGYT
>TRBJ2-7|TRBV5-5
ASSLVGSGGFEQY
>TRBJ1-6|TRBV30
AWKLGQGIYSPLH
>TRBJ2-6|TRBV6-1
ASSEALSGVGQINVLT
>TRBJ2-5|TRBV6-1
ASRGQIQETQY
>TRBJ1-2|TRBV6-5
ASSGLSNYGYT
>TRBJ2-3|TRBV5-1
ASSLGWERGTDTQY
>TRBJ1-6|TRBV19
ASSISLSGGYNSPLH
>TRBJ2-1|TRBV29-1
SGTSGGLGEQF
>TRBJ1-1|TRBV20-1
SATYTEAF
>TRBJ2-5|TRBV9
ASSVANGQGAQETQY
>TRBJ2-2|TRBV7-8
ASSPPGTRNANTGELF
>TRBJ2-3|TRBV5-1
ASRAEGFSTDTQY
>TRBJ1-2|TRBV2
ASSDPPSSYT
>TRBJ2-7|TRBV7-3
ASSSSTGTASLEQY
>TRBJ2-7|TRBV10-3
AIRGGTSGSGEQY
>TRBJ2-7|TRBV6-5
ASSPLPGASYEQY
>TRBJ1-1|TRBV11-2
ASSLDLGGTEAF
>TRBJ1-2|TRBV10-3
AISESGTASYGYT
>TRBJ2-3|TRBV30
AWDRGSRDTQY
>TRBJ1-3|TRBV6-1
ASRRELGSGNTIY
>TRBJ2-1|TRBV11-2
ASSLVRGGYNEQF
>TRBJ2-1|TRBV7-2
ASSIQGKGSYNEQF
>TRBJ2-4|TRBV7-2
ASSSGTSGGASKNIQY
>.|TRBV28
ASNRRGIPPYEQY
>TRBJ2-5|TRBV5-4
ASSPNPTWETQY
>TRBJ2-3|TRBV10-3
AISESILAGNTDTQY
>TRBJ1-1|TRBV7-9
ASSFEAAEAF
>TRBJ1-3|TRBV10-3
AMGQGSSGNTIY
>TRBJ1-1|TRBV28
ASSWGGNTEAF
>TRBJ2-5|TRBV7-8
ASSLDYQETQY
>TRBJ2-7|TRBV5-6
ASSLGVYYEQY
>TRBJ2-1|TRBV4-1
ASSQLASGENNEQF
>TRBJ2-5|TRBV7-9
ASSPRDRRKETQY
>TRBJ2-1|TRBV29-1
SVDMAGPGEQF
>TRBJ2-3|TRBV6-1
ASSEQAVSTDTQY